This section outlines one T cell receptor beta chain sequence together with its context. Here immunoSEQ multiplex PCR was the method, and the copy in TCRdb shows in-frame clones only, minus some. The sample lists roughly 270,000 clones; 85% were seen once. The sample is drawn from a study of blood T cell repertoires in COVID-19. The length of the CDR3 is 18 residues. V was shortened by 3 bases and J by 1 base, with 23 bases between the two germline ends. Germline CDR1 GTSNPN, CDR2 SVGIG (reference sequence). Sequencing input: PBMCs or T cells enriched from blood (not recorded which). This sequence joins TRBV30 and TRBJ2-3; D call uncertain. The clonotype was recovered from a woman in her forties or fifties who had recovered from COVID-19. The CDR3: CAWSAFSGSRLRTDTQYF. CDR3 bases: TGTGCCTGGAGCGCCTTCTCCGGATCCAGGCTACGCACAGATACGCAGTATTTT.